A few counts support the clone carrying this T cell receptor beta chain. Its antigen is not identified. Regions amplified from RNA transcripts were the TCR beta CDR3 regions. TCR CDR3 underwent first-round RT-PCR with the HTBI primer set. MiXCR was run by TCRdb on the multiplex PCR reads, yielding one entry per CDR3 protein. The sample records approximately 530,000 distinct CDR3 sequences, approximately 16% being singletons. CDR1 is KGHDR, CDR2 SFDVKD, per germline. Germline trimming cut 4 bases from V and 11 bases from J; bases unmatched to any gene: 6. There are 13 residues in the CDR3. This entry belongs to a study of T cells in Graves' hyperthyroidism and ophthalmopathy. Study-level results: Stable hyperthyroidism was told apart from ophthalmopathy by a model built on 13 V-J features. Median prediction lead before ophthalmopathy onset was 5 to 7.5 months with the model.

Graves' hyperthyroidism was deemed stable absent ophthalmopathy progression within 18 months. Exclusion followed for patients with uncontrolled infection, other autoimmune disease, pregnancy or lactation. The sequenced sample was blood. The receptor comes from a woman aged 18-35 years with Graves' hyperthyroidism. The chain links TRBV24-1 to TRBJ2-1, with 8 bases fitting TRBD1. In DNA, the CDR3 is TGTGCCACCAGTGACCCAGGGGGCCGCAAGCAGTTCTTC. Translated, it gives CATSDPGGRKQFF.